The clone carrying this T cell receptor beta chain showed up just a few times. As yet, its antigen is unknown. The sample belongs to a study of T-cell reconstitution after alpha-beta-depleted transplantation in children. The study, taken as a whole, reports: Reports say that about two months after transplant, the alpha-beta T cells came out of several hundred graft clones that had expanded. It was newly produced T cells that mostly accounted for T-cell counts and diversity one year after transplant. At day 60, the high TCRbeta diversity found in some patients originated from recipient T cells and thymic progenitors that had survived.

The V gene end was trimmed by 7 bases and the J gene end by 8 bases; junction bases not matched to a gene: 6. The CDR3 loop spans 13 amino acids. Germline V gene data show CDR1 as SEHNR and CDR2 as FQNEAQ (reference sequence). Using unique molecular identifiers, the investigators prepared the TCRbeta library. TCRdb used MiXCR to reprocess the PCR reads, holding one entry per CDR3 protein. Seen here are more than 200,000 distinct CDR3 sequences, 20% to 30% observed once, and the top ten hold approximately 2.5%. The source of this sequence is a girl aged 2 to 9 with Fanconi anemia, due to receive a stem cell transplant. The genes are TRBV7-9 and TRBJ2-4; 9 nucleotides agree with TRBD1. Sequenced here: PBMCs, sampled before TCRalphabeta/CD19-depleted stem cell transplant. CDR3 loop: CASTWTGAHIQYF. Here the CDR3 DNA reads TGTGCCAGCACCTGGACAGGGGCACACATTCAGTACTTC.